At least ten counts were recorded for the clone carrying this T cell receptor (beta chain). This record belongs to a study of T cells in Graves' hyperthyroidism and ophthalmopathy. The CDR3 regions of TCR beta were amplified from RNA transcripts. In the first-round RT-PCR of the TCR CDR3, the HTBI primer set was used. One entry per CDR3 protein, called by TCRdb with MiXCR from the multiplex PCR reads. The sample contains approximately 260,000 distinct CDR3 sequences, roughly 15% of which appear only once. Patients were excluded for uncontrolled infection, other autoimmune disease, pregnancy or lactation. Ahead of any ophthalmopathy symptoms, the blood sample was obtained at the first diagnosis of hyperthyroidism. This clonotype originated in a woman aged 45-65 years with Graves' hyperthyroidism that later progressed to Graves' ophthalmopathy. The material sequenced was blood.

In nucleotides, the CDR3 is TGTGCCAGCAGGGGGGAACTGGCGGGAAAAAATGAGCAGTTCTTC. Encoded protein: CASRGELAGKNEQFF. This sequence joins TRBV2 and TRBJ2-1; tentative D call: TRBD2 (6 bases). Germline CDR1 and CDR2: SNHLY and FYNNEI. CDR3 length: 15 amino acids. With 6 bases removed from V and 7 bases from J, the gap between germline ends came to 19 bases.